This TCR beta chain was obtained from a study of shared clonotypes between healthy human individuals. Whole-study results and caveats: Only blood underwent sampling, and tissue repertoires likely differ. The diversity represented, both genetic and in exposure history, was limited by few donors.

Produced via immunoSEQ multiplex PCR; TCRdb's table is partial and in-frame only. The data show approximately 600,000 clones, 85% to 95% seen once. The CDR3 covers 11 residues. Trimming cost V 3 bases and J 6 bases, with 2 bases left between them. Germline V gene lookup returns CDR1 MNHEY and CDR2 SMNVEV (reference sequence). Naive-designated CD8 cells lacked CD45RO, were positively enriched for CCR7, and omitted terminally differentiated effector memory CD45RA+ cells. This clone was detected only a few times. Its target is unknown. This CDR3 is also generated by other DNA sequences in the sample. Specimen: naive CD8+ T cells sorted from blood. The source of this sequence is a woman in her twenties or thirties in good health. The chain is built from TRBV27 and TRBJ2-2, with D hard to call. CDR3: CASSFSGELFF. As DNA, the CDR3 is TGTGCCAGCAGTTTTTCCGGGGAGCTGTTTTTT.